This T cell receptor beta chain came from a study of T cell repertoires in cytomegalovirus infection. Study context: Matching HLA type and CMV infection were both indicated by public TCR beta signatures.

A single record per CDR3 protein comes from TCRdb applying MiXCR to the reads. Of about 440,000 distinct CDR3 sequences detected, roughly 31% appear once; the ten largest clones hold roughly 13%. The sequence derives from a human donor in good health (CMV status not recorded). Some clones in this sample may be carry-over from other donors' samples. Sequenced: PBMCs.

The CDR3: CASSYRPSSGNTIYF. DNA of the CDR3: TGTGCCAGCAGTTATCGTCCGAGCTCTGGAAACACCATATATTTT. This chain links TRBV6-8 with TRBJ1-3; no definite D call. Germline lookup yields CDR1 MNHGY and CDR2 SAAAGT. This CDR3 region has 15 residues. The V end lost 3 bases, the J end lost 0 bases, and 9 bases lay between the germline ends.